This T cell receptor beta chain was observed in a study of T cell responses to AZD1222 COVID-19 vaccine. Study context: Pooled together were second doses at about 4 or about 12 weeks. Study-level results: Nearly half of spike-specific TCRs reportedly target variant regions that are unmutated in the B.1.351 and B.1.1.7 variants. The number of AZD1222 recipients seropositive at baseline was only 6 or 7.

This table comes from immunoSEQ multiplex PCR, and its TCRdb copy is limited to in-frame clones, with some not included. Of about 110,000 clones in the sample, about 86% were seen once. With respect to this clone: Its antigen is unknown.

The sequencing used peripheral blood, collected on day 0 of AZD1222 vaccination. The TCR originated in an adult in good health.

CDR3 nucleotide sequence: TGCGCCAGTAACCAACTAGCGGGGGGGCAAGATACGCAGTATTTT. Protein: CASNQLAGGQDTQYF. The chain uses TRBV10-2 and TRBJ2-3; 13 nucleotides align to TRBD2. The CDR3 contains 15 residues. J was trimmed by 5 bases and V by 9 bases; bases with no gene match: 8. Germline V CDR1 and CDR2: WSHSY, SAAADI.